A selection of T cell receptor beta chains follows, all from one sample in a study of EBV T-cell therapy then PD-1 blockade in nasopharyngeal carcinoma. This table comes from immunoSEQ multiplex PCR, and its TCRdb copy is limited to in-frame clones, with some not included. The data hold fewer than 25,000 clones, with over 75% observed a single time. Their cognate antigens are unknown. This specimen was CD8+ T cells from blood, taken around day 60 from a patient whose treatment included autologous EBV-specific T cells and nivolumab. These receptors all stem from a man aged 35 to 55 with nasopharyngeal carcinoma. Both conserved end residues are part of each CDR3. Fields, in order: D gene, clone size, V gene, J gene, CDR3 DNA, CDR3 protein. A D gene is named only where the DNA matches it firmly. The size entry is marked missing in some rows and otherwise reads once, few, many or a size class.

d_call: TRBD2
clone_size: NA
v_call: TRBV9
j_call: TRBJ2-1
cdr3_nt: TGTGCCAGCACCAGTGGCGGGGGGATCTACAATGAGCAGTTCTTC
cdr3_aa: CASTSGGGIYNEQFF

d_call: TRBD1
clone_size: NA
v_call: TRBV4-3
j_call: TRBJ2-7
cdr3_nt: TGCGCCAGCAGCCAGGGGACAGGGCCCTACGAGCAGTACTTC
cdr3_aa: CASSQGTGPYEQYF

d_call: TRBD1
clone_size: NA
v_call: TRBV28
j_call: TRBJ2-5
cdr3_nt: TGTGCCAGCAGTCAGACCCAGGGGGCCGGGGAGACCCAGTACTTC
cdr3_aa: CASSQTQGAGETQYF

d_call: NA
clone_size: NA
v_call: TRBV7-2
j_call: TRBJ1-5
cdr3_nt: TGTGCCAGCAGCTTCCTTTATAGCAATCAGCCCCAGCATTTT
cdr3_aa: CASSFLYSNQPQHF

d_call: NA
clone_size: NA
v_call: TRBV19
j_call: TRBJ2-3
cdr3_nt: TGTGCCAGTAGTTCCGCACAAGTCCCCACAGATACGCAGTATTTT
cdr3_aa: CASSSAQVPTDTQYF

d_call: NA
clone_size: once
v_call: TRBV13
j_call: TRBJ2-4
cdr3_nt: TGTGCCAGCAGTGGACTCCGGGATGGACAGTACTTC
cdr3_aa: CASSGLRDGQYF

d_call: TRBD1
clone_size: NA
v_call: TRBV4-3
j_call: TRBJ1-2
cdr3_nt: TGCGCCAGCAGCCAGTATGGACAGGGAGGCGGCTACACCTTC
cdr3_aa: CASSQYGQGGGYTF

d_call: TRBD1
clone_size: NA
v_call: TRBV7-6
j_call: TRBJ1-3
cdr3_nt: TGTGCCAGCAGCTTGACAGGGGACGGAAACACCATATATTTT
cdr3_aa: CASSLTGDGNTIYF

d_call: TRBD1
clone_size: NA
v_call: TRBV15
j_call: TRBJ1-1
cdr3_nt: TGTGCCACCAGCAGAGTGTACGGGACAGGGAACACTGAAGCTTTCTTT
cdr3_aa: CATSRVYGTGNTEAFF

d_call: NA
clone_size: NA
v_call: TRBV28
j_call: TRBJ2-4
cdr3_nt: TGTGCCAGCAGTTTTTACAGTGGAGGCAGCGAAAACATTCAGTACTTC
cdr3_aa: CASSFYSGGSENIQYF

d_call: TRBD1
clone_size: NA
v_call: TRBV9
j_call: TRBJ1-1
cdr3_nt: TGTGCCAGCAGCGTCCCCGGGACAGTCATGAACACTGAAGCTTTCTTT
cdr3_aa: CASSVPGTVMNTEAFF

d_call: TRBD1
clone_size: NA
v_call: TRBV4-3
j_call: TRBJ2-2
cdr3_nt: TGCGCCAGCAGCCCAATTGGGACAGGCCTCACCGGGGAGCTGTTTTTT
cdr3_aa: CASSPIGTGLTGELFF

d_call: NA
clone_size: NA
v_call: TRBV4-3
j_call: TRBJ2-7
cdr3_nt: TGCGCCAGCAGCCAAGATGAGGGTCACTACGAGCAGTACTTC
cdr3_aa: CASSQDEGHYEQYF

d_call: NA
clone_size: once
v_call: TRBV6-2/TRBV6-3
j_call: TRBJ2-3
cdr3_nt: TGTGCCAGCAGTTACTGGCAGGGATACAGCACAGATACGCAGTATTTT
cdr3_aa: CASSYWQGYSTDTQYF

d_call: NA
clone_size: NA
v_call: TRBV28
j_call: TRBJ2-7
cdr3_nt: TGTGCCAGCAGGCTTACTCCTACCTACGAGCAGTACTTC
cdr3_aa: CASRLTPTYEQYF

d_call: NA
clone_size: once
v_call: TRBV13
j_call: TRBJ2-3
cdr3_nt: TGTGCCAGCAGCCTAAACAGGGATGGAGGATCAGATACGCAGTATTTT
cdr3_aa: CASSLNRDGGSDTQYF

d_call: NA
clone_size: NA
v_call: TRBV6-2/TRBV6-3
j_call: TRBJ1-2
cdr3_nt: TGTGCCAGCAGTTCGGCGGGGTACTATGGCTACACCTTC
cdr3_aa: CASSSAGYYGYTF

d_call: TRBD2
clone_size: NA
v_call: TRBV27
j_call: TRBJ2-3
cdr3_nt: TGTGCCAGCAGTCTAGGAGGGGGACTAGCGGGACAAAGCACAGATACGCAGTATTTT
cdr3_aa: CASSLGGGLAGQSTDTQYF

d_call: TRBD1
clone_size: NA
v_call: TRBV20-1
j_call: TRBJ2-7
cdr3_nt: TGCAGTGCCAGACAGGGGTACGAGCAGTACTTC
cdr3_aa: CSARQGYEQYF

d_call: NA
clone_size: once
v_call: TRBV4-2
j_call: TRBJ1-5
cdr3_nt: TGTGCCAGCAGCCAAGAGGAGGGGAGCAATCAGCCCCAGCATTTT
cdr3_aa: CASSQEEGSNQPQHF

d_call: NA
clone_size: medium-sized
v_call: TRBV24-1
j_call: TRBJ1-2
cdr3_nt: TGTGCCACCAGTGATTCGCACGGGGCCAACTCCGACTATGGCTACACCTTC
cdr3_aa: CATSDSHGANSDYGYTF

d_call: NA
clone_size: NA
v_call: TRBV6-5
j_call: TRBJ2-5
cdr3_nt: TGTGCCAGCAGTTACTCGAGCGACGAGACCCAGTACTTC
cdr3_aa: CASSYSSDETQYF

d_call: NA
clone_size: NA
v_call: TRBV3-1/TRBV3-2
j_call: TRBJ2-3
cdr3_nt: TGTGCCAGCAGCCATTCGCCCAGCACAGATACGCAGTATTTT
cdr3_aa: CASSHSPSTDTQYF

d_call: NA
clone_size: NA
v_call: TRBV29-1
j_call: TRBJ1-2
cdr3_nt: TGCAGCGTTGCGCCAGGGACTTGGTATGGCTACACCTTC
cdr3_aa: CSVAPGTWYGYTF

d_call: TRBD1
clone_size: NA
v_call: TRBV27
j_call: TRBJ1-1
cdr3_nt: TGTGCCAGCAGTTTACTCTATCGATTGGACAGGACTGAAGCTTTCTTT
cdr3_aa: CASSLLYRLDRTEAFF

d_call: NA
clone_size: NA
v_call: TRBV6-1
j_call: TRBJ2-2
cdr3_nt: TGTGCTAGCAGTGAGAAACCAGGGGAATCCGGGGAGCTGTTTTTT
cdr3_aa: CASSEKPGESGELFF

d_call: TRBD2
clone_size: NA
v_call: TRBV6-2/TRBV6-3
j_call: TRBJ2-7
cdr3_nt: TGTGCCAGCAGTTACGACGGCGGGGGTCCCTACGAGCAGTACTTC
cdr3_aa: CASSYDGGGPYEQYF

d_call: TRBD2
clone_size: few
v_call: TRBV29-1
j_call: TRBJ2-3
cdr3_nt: TGCACCGTAGCGGGGGCAGATACGCAGTATTTT
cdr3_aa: CTVAGADTQYF

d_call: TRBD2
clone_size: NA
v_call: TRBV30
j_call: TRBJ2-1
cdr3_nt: TGTGCCTGGAGTGAGGGGACTAGCGGGGAGAATGAGCAGTTCTTC
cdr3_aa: CAWSEGTSGENEQFF

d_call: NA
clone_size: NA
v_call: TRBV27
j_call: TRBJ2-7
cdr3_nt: TGTGCCAGCAGTTTAGGCTGGGGGGGGCCAAGCTCCTACGAGCAGTACTTC
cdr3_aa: CASSLGWGGPSSYEQYF

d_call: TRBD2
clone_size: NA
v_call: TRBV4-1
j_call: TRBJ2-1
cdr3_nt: TGCGCCAGCAGCCAACTGGACAGAACTAGCGGGGGGCCGTCTTACAATGAGCAGTTCTTC
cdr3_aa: CASSQLDRTSGGPSYNEQFF

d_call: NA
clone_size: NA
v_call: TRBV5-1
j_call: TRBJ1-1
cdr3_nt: TGCGCCAGCAGCTTAGGGTCCAGGGCCAACACTGAAGCTTTCTTT
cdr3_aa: CASSLGSRANTEAFF

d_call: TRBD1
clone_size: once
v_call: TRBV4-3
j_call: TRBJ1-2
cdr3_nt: TGCGCCAGCAGCCGAGCGGCAGGGGGCTTTGTCTACACCTTT
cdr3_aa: CASSRAAGGFVYTF

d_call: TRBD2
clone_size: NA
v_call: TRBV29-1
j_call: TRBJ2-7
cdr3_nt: TGCAGCGGAACCCTAGCGGGGGCCTCCGGGGAGCAGTACTTC
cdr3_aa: CSGTLAGASGEQYF

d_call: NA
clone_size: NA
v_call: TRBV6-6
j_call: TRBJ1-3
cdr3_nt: TGTGCCAGCAGTTACGTACGGGACACCATATATTTT
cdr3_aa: CASSYVRDTIYF

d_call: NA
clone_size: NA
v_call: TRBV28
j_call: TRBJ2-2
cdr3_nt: TGTGCCAGCAGTCAAATTCGGCCCCTTTTGAGCGGGGAGCTGTTTTTT
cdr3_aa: CASSQIRPLLSGELFF

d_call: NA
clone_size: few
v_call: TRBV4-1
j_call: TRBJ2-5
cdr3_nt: TGCGCCAGCAGCCAAGAAACGGGGGCCTTAGGGACCCAGTACTTC
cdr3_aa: CASSQETGALGTQYF

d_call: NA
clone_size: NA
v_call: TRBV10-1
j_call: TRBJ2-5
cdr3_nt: TGCGCCAGCAGCCGAGAGACCCAGTACTTC
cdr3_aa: CASSRETQYF

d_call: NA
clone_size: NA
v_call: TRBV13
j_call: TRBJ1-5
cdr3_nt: TGTGCCAGCAGCTTAGGGGGTACTCAGCCCCAGCATTTT
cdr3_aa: CASSLGGTQPQHF

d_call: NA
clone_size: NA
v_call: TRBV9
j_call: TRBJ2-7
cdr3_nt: TGTGCCAGCAGCGGTGAAGGGCCGACCTACGAGCAGTACTTC
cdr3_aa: CASSGEGPTYEQYF

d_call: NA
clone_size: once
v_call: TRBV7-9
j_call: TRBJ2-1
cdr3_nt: TGTGCCAGCAGACAATCGGGTTCCTACAATGAGCAGTTCTTC
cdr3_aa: CASRQSGSYNEQFF

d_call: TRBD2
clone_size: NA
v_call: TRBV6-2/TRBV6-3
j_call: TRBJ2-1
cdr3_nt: TGTGCCAGCAGCCACCCCGGACTAGCGGGGTACAATGAGCAGTTCTTC
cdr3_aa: CASSHPGLAGYNEQFF

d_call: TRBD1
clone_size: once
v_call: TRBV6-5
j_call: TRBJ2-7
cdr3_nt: TGTGCCAGCAGTTACGCACTAGGGACAGTTTACGAGCAGTACTTC
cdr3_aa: CASSYALGTVYEQYF

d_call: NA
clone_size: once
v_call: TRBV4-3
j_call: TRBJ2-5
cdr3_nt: TGCGCCAGCAGCCAATCTCCGGGACTTCGAAAAGAGACCCAGTACTTC
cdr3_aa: CASSQSPGLRKETQYF

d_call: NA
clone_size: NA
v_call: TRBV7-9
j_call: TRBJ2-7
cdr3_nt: TGTGCCAGCAGCCGGGCAGGTCTATCCTACGAGCAGTACTTC
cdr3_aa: CASSRAGLSYEQYF

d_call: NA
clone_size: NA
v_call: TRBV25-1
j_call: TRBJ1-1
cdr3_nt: TGTGCCAGCAGGTCAAGCAAGGCGAACACTGAAGCTTTCTTT
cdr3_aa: CASRSSKANTEAFF